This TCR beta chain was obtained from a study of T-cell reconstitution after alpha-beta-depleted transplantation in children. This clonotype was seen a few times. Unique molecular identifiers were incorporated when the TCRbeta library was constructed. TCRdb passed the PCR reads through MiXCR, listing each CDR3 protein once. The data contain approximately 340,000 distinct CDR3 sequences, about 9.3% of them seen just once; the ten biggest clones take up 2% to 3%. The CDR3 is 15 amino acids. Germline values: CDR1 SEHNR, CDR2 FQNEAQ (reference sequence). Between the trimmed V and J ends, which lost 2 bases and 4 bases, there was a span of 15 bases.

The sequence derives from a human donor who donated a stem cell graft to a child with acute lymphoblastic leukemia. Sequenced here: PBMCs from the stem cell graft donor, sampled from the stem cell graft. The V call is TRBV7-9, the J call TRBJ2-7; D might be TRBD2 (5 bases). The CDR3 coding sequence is TGTGCCAGCAGCTTAAGTAGCCTCGGGAAGTACGAGCAGTACTTC. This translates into CASSLSSLGKYEQYF. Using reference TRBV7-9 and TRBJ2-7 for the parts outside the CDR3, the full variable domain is DTGVSQNPRHKITKRGQNVTFRCDPISEHNRLYWYRQTLGQGPEFLTYFQNEAQLEKSRLLSDRFSAERPKGSFSTLEIQRTEQGDSAMYLCASSLSSLGKYEQYFGPGTRLTVT.